Described below is a single TCR beta chain sequence and its context. The authors' processing: Using reference gene primer amplification, nucleated cell counts were estimated. Using immunoSEQ multiplex PCR, the repertoire was profiled, and TCRdb retains in-frame clones only, with some absent. From that table come the V and J calls and clone size; the DNA was used to work out D and trimming. The table lists about 130,000 clones, around 81% of them singletons. This sample was included in a study of blood T cell repertoires in COVID-19. Study-wide background: Sites across the United States, Italy and Spain contributed samples from acute and convalescent COVID-19. T cells, B-cell-depleted T cells, or PBMCs provided the cDNA or gDNA that served as material.

V lost 1 base and J lost 2; bases outside the gene matches: 13. Germline values: CDR1 SGHDT, CDR2 YYEEEE. This CDR3 has 18 residues. The sample taken for sequencing was peripheral blood. This chain uses TRBV5-6 with TRBJ2-7, with TRBD1 matching 9 bases. The receptor's source is a human donor in a cohort sampled during active COVID-19. Written as DNA, the CDR3 is TGTGCCAGCAGCTTGTTGTTAGATGGGACAGGGAAGACCTACGAGCAGTACTTC. Translation: CASSLLLDGTGKTYEQYF.